The rows below give T cell receptor beta chains drawn from one sample of a study of human T cells and chemical hapten exposure. TCRdb reprocessed the RACE reads with MiXCR, giving one entry per CDR3 protein. The sample contains 95,000 to 150,000 distinct CDR3 sequences, roughly 13% of which appear only once. Sequencing used whole blood, obtained in connection with sensitization to the hapten diphenylcyclopropenone (DPC). These receptors all come from a young woman with alopecia areata. Some clones in this sample may be carry-over from other donors' samples. Both conserved end residues are part of each CDR3. D genes are given only for firm matches. Rows give clone size only sometimes, using once, few, many, or a class for an expanded clone.

NA	NA	TRBV2	TRBJ2-5	TGTGCCAGCAGTTGGGGCCAAGAGACCCAGTACTTC	CASSWGQETQYF
TRBD1	few	TRBV28	TRBJ1-3	TGTGCCAACCCACAGGGGGCTGGAAACACCATATATTTT	CANPQGAGNTIYF
TRBD2	NA	TRBV13	TRBJ2-3	TGTGCCAGCAGCTTAGTAGCGGGGGTGAGCACAGATACGCAGTATTTT	CASSLVAGVSTDTQYF
NA	few	TRBV7-9	TRBJ1-5	TGTGCCAGCAGCTTAGGGGGAGGAGGCAATCAGCCCCAGCATTTT	CASSLGGGGNQPQHF
NA	few	TRBV3-1	TRBJ1-3	TGTGCCAGCAGCCAAATGGGGGTGTCTGGAAACACCATATATTTT	CASSQMGVSGNTIYF
TRBD1	NA	TRBV6-5	TRBJ1-4	TGTGCCAGCAGTTACTCGTACAGGGGTAATGAAAAACTGTTTTTT	CASSYSYRGNEKLFF
NA	NA	TRBV3-1	TRBJ1-5	TGTGCCAGCAGCCAAGATCCGACGGACAATCAGCCCCAGCATTTT	CASSQDPTDNQPQHF
TRBD2	few	TRBV4-2	TRBJ2-5	TGTGCCAGCAGCCAGAACCAGCGGGGGGCAGGGGAGACCCAGTACTTC	CASSQNQRGAGETQYF
NA	once	TRBV5-6	TRBJ2-3	TGTGCCAGCAGCTTGGACACGAACACAGATACGCAGTATTTT	CASSLDTNTDTQYF
TRBD1	NA	TRBV11-2	TRBJ2-4	TGTGCCAGCAGCTTAGAAAGGACAGGGGTTGACGAAAACATTCAGTACTTC	CASSLERTGVDENIQYF
TRBD2	NA	TRBV6-5	TRBJ2-5	TGTGCCAGCAGTTTACTAGCGGGGGGGGTGAAGACCCAGTACTTC	CASSLLAGGVKTQYF